The 19 T cell receptor beta chains listed next were all sequenced from one sample in a study of memory CD4+ T cells and cytomegalovirus serostatus. TCRdb's copy holds only in-frame clones and misses some; the assay was immunoSEQ multiplex PCR. This sample has tens of thousands of clones, with 70% to 75% found just once. The sort gate was single viable CD3+CD4+CD8-CD45RO+ cells for memory CD4+ T cells. The material sequenced was memory CD4+ T cells from blood. These receptors originate from an adult in good health and CMV-seropositive.

The chain has TRBV7-2 and TRBJ1-5; 8 positions agree with TRBD1. J gave up 7 bases and V 5 bases, and 7 bases lay outside the gene matches. The CDR3 length is 14 residues. The germline V gene has CDR1 SGHTA and CDR2 FQGNSA. This CDR3 is CASSQRTGRQPQHF. Here the CDR3 DNA reads TGTGCCAGCAGCCAAAGGACAGGGAGGCAGCCCCAGCATTTT.

This clone has a handful of counts. The J gene is TRBJ2-3, the V gene TRBV28, with 8 positions matching TRBD1. The germline CDR1 and CDR2 sequences are MDHEN and SYDVKM. V trimming: 5 bases; J trimming: 8 bases; junction bases outside the gene matches: 12. The CDR3 has 15 residues. CDR3 amino acids: CASSAGTGLMGTQYF. Written as DNA, the CDR3 is TGTGCCAGCAGTGCGGGGACAGGCCTGATGGGTACGCAGTATTTT.

This chain uses TRBV11-2 with TRBJ1-2; 9 bases agree with TRBD1. The V segment lost 5 bases and the J segment 6 bases; nucleotides outside the gene matches: 19. Per the germline V gene, CDR1 is SGHAT and CDR2 is FQNNGV. This CDR3 has 18 residues. The CDR3, as DNA: TGTGCCAGCAGCCGAAGTCTGTGGGACAGGGAAGGGAAAAATGGCTACACCTTC. The encoded protein is CASSRSLWDREGKNGYTF.

This chain joins TRBV18 and TRBJ2-2; D is unresolved. V shed 1 base and J shed 0 bases, with 3 bases lying between them. The CDR3 extends over 14 amino acids. Looked up from germline, CDR1 is KGHSH and CDR2 is LQKENI. The CDR3 region has the DNA TGTGCCAGCTCACCACGATCGAACACCGGGGAGCTGTTTTTT. Translation: CASSPRSNTGELFF. The entire variable domain, with the rest obtained from reference TRBV18 and TRBJ2-2, is as follows: NAGVMQNPRHLVRRRGQEARLRCSPMKGHSHVYWYRQLPEEGLKFMVYLQKENIIDESGMPKERFSAEFPKEGPSILRIQQVVRGDSAAYFCASSPRSNTGELFFGEGSRLTVL.

The chain combines TRBV18 with TRBJ2-3; 12 nucleotides line up with TRBD1. The V segment lost 1 base and the J segment 7 bases; nucleotides outside the gene matches: 6. The CDR3 totals 16 residues. Per germline, CDR1 KGHSH and CDR2 LQKENI. Here the CDR3 reads CASSPQGQGAANTQYF. As DNA, the CDR3 is TGTGCCAGCTCACCACAGGGACAGGGGGCGGCTAATACGCAGTATTTT.

The V and J genes are TRBV5-6 and TRBJ1-5, with TRBD1 matching over 10 bases. The V segment lost 4 bases and the J segment 7 bases; nucleotides outside the gene matches: 8. The CDR3 is 15 amino acids. The V gene's germline CDR1 is SGHDT and CDR2 YYEEEE. The DNA of the CDR3 is TGTGCCAGCAGCCCACAGACAGGGGGCGGACAGCCCCAGCATTTT. Its protein is CASSPQTGGGQPQHF.

The chain has TRBV9 and TRBJ2-3, with TRBD2 matching 10 bases. V dropped 3 bases and J dropped 0; count of bases not matched to a gene: 10. The CDR3 is 18 residues long. Germline CDR1 and CDR2: SGDLS and YYNGEE. The CDR3 region is CASSARGGLAASTDTQYF. The CDR3 nucleotides are TGTGCCAGCAGCGCGAGGGGAGGACTAGCGGCTAGCACAGATACGCAGTATTTT.

This clone has a single count. V gene TRBV5-4 combines with J gene TRBJ2-3, with TRBD2 matching over 7 bases. The ends lost 0 bases at V and 3 bases at J; junction bases unmatched: 7. The CDR3 is 16 amino acids. The germline V gene encodes CDR1 SGHNT and CDR2 YYREEE (reference sequence). The CDR3: CASSLAAGVRTDTQYF. In DNA form, the CDR3 reads TGTGCCAGCAGCTTGGCCGCGGGGGTTAGGACAGATACGCAGTATTTT. The complete variable domain, with remaining parts taken from reference TRBV5-4 and TRBJ2-3, reads ETGVTQSPTHLIKTRGQQVTLRCSSQSGHNTVSWYQQALGQGPQFIFQYYREEENGRGNFPPRFSGLQFPNYSSELNVNALELDDSALYLCASSLAAGVRTDTQYFGPGTRLTVL.

The J gene is TRBJ1-2, the V gene TRBV19; 8 nucleotides agree with TRBD1. Germline V gene data show CDR1 as LNHDA and CDR2 as SQIVND (reference sequence). The CDR3 runs to 18 residues. Losses at the gene ends were 4 bases for V and 3 bases for J; bases not matched to a gene: 16. The CDR3, as DNA: TGTGCCAGTAGTACCGGGACAGGCGTCGAACTAAACTACTATGGCTACACCTTC. It is translated as CASSTGTGVELNYYGYTF.

This CDR3 reads CASSATRDEQFF. CDR3 DNA: TGTGCCAGCAGCGCGACCCGGGATGAGCAGTTCTTC. The chain is built from TRBV7-8 and TRBJ2-1; no clear D gene. Trimming stripped 5 bases from V and 8 bases from J, with 10 bases between. In germline, CDR1 is SGHVS, CDR2 FQNEAQ. The CDR3 covers 12 residues.

The chain carries TRBV15 and TRBJ1-5; 7 bases match TRBD1. Trimming took 7 bases from V and 4 from J; bases not matched to a gene: 7. Germline lookup yields CDR1 LNHNV and CDR2 YYDKDF (reference sequence). This CDR3 has 14 amino acids. CDR3 residues: CATTGTVGNQPQHF. CDR3 in DNA: TGTGCCACCACCGGGACAGTGGGGAATCAGCCCCAGCATTTT.

The V and J genes are TRBV28 and TRBJ2-1, with D unclear. V was trimmed by 4 bases and J by 0 bases, leaving 10 bases between them. The CDR3 spans 15 residues. Germline CDR1 and CDR2: MDHEN and SYDVKM. CDR3 coding DNA: TGTGCCAGCAGTTCCAGCCGAAGCTCCTACAATGAGCAGTTCTTC. It yields the protein CASSSSRSSYNEQFF.

This clone was observed a handful of times. The chain joins TRBV5-8 to TRBJ2-3; 7 bases line up with TRBD2. This CDR3 is built from 12 residues. Germline CDR1 is SGHTS and CDR2 is YDEGEE. The V segment lost 4 bases and the J segment 7 bases; nucleotides outside the gene matches: 3. Here the CDR3 DNA reads TGTGCCAGCAGCGGACTAGGACATACGCAGTATTTT. Residues: CASSGLGHTQYF. The whole variable domain, filled in from reference TRBV5-8 and TRBJ2-3, reads EAGVTQSPTHLIKTRGQQATLRCSPISGHTSVYWYQQALGLGLQFLLWYDEGEERNRGNFPPRFSGRQFPNYSSELNVNALELEDSALYLCASSGLGHTQYFGPGTRLTVL.

The chain joins TRBV21-1 to TRBJ2-7; the table's TRBD2 call for D was not verified on the DNA. TRBV21-1 is shown as a pseudogene. The CDR3 is 11 residues long. CDR3 loop: CASSNRTSEYV. The CDR3 DNA reads as TGTGCCAGCAGCAATAGGACTAGTGAGTACGTC.

The chain joins TRBV11-2 to TRBJ1-1; D uncertain. The CDR3 is 12 residues long. V gave up 0 bases and J gave up 8 bases, with 7 bases separating them. The germline CDR1 and CDR2 sequences are SGHAT and FQNNGV. CDR3 in amino acids: CASSLDEGEAFF. The CDR3 bases are TGTGCCAGCAGCTTAGATGAGGGAGAAGCTTTCTTT.

V and J are TRBV28 and TRBJ2-7; D unclear. This CDR3 contains 14 residues. Trimming removed 6 bases from V and 5 bases from J, with 17 bases in between. CDR1 MDHEN and CDR2 SYDVKM come from the germline V gene. The CDR3 DNA reads TGTGCCAGCAGACCCTTACTCCCGGGCCACGAGCAGTACTTC. Translation: CASRPLLPGHEQYF.

The chain links TRBV7-2 to TRBJ2-7; no clear D gene. Trimming cost V 2 bases and J 4 bases, with 15 bases left between them. The CDR3 has 15 amino acids. CDR1 and CDR2 (germline): SGHTA, FQGNSA. The CDR3 DNA is TGTGCCAGCAGCTTAACCCCCCAGACCACTTACGAGCAGTACTTC. It encodes CASSLTPQTTYEQYF.

The V gene is TRBV15, the J gene TRBJ2-1; TRBD1 might be the D (6 bases). The V end lost 0 bases, the J end lost 9 bases, and 9 bases lay between the germline ends. Germline loops: CDR1 LNHNV, CDR2 YYDKDF (reference sequence). The CDR3 is made up of 13 amino acids. CDR3 region: CATSRDPGVEQFF. CDR3 in DNA: TGTGCCACCAGCAGAGATCCAGGGGTTGAGCAGTTCTTC. The whole variable domain, filled in from reference TRBV15 and TRBJ2-1, reads DAMVIQNPRYQVTQFGKPVTLSCSQTLNHNVMYWYQQKSSQAPKLLFHYYDKDFNNEADTPDNFQSRRPNTSFCFLDIRSPGLGDTAMYLCATSRDPGVEQFFGPGTRLTVL.

The chain recombines TRBV28 with TRBJ2-2, with 14 positions matching TRBD2. Trimming cost V 6 bases and J 7 bases; bases outside gene matches: 1. Looked up from germline, CDR1 is MDHEN and CDR2 is SYDVKM. This CDR3 spans 14 amino acids. The CDR3 is CASRTSGRGGELFF. The CDR3 nucleotides are TGTGCCAGCAGGACTAGCGGGAGGGGCGGGGAGCTGTTTTTT.